The TCR beta chain under discussion was sequenced for a study of T-cell reconstitution after alpha-beta-depleted transplantation in children (dated by TCRdb to the mid-2010s). Context from the whole study: Using TCR repertoire profiling, the study quantitatively followed how T-cell immune reconstitution unfolded in children after TCRalphabeta/CD19-depleted allogeneic hematopoietic cell transplantation.

Regarding this clonotype: This receptor's antigen is unknown. No per-base quality is available; no much larger clone lies one base away.

Relative to germline, V is missing 8 bases and J is missing 8 bases, with 10 bases of the junction outside any gene match. Based on the germline V gene, the CDR1 and CDR2 sequences are MGHDK and SYGVNS. The CDR3 covers 14 residues, taking in both the cysteine and the phenylalanine. Only the CDR3 part of the read is kept: 42 bases, read in frame from the first base. Libraries were prepared through PCR. Sequenced using an Illumina HiSeq 2500. To normalize quantification of the TCRbeta repertoire, the TCR libraries were built with molecular barcoding that relied on unique molecular identifiers. Clones were called with MiXCR by TCRdb after fastp trimmed the public reads at Q25, and only in-frame beta chains were retained. One record per CDR3 amino acid sequence lists the most common genes and DNA. The table for this sample lists hundreds of thousands of distinct CDR3 sequences; over 15% of them were counted only once. The ten largest clones capture under 1.2% of the sample.

The specimen comprised PBMCs from the stem cell graft donor, sampled from the stem cell graft. Recombination linked TRBV25-1 to TRBJ2-1; 9 of the junction bases match TRBD1. This TCR derives from a human donor who donated a stem cell graft to a child with acute myeloid leukemia. The DNA sequence is given as TGTGCCAGCGCCGGGACAGGGCCCCGGGATGAGCAGTTCTTC. Its protein reads: CASAGTGPRDEQFF.